These 2 T cell receptor beta chains came from one sample sequenced in a study of shared clonotypes between healthy human individuals. Naive CD8 cells comprised CD45RO-negative, CCR7-positively selected cells, excluding terminally differentiated effector memory CD45RA+ cells. Libraries were prepared by immunoSEQ multiplex PCR; TCRdb keeps only in-frame clonotypes and omits some of them. This sample has about 2 million clones; about 95% occur once, and the top ten carry more than 0.9%. The source material was naive CD8+ T cells sorted from blood. These receptors all stem from a man aged 18 to 29 in good health.

In regard to this clone: Other DNA sequences in the same sample also yield this CDR3. This chain uses TRBV9 with TRBJ1-1; 8 nucleotides match TRBD1. Germline V CDR1 and CDR2: SGDLS, YYNGEE. With V trimmed by 4 bases and J by 5 bases, 4 bases remained unmatched. The CDR3 is made up of 13 amino acids. CDR3 nucleotide sequence: TGTGCCAGCAGCCCATGGACAGGGACTGAAGCTTTCTTT. Its protein product is CASSPWTGTEAFF.

The chain joins TRBV9 to TRBJ1-1, with D perhaps TRBD1 (6 bases). The V and J ends lost 2 bases and 1 base respectively, with 18 bases between them. Per germline, CDR1 SGDLS and CDR2 YYNGEE. This CDR3 spans 17 amino acids. The CDR3: CASSVGVVLGANTEAFF. The CDR3 DNA follows: TGTGCCAGCAGCGTCGGTGTTGTCTTGGGGGCGAACACTGAAGCTTTCTTT.